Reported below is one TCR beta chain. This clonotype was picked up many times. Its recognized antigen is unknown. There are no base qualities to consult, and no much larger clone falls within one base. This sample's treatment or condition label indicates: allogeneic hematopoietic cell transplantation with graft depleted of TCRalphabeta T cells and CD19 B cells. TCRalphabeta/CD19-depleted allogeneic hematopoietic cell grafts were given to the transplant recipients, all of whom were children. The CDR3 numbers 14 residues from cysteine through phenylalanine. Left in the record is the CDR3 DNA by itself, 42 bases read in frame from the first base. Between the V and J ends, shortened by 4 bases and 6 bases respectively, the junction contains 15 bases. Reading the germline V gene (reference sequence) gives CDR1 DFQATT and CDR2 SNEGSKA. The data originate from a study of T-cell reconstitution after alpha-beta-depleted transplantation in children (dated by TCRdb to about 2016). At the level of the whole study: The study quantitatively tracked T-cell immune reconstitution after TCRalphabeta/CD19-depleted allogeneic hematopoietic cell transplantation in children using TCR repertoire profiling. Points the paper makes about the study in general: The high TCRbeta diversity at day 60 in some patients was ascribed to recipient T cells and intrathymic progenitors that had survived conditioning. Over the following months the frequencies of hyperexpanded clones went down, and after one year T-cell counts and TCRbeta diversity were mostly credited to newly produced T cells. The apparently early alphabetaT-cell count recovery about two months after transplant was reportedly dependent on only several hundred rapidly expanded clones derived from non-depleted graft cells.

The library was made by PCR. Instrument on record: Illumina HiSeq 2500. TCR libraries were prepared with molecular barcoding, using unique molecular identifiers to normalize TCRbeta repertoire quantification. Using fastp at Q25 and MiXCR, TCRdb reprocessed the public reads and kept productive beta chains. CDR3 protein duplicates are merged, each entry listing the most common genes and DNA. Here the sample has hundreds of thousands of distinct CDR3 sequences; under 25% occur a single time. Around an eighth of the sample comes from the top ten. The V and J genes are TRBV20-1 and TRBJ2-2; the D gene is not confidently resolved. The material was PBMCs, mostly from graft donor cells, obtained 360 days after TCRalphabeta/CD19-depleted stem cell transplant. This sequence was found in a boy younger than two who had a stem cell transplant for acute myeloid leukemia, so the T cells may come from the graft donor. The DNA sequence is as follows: TGCAGTGCTATATTAGACGTCAACCCCGGGGAGCTGTTTTTT. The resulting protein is CSAILDVNPGELFF.